This T cell receptor beta chain was observed in a study of T cell changes during pregnancy in multiple sclerosis. Only in-frame clones appear in the TCRdb table, and some are missing; sequencing was by immunoSEQ multiplex PCR. The profile shows tens of thousands of clones, about 90% of them singletons. CDR3 length: 14 amino acids. Germline CDR1 and CDR2: SQVTM and ANQGSEA. V lost 3 bases to trimming and J lost 2 bases; unmatched junction nucleotides: 0. The rearrangement uses TRBV29-1 and TRBJ2-1; TRBD1 aligns across 11 bases. This receptor was identified in a female donor in good health, enrolled as a control in a pregnancy study. The material was peripheral blood, obtained in the third trimester of pregnancy. This CDR3 is CSVEGQGAYNEQFF. DNA for the CDR3: TGCAGCGTTGAGGGACAGGGGGCCTACAATGAGCAGTTCTTC.